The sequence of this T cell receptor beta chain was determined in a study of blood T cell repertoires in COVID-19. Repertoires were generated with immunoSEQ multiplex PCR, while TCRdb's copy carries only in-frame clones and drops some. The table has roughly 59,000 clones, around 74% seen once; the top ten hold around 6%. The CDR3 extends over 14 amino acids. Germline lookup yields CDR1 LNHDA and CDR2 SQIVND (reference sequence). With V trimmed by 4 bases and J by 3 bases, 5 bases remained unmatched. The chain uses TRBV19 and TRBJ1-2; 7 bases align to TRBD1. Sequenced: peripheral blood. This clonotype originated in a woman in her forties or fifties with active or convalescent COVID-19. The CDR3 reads CASSRQTGHYGYTF. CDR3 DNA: TGTGCCAGTAGTAGGCAGACAGGGCACTATGGCTACACCTTC.